This TCR beta chain came from a study of shared clonotypes between healthy human individuals. Study summary: Three plates each covered CD4 naive and memory; CD8 naive two, CD8 memory one.

This clone was observed a few times. Adult Caucasians living in Nashville, Tennessee made up all of the donors. At deep level, the assay was performed. The data were produced by immunoSEQ multiplex PCR, yet TCRdb's version contains in-frame clones alone and is incomplete. In the table there are some 1.4 million clones, more than 95% of which are singletons. The length of the CDR3 is 16 residues. The V gene end was trimmed by 2 bases and the J gene end by 0 bases; junction bases not matched to a gene: 7. The germline gives CDR1 SGHDT, CDR2 YYEEEE. This sequence was found in a young man in good health. Sequenced sample: naive CD4+ T cells sorted from blood. The subset is: CD45RA+ positively selected. The chain is built from TRBV5-6 and TRBJ1-1; TRBD1 matches 7 bases. The CDR3 nucleotides are TGTGCCAGCAGCTTCACAGGGGCTACCATGAACACTGAAGCTTTCTTT. This encodes CASSFTGATMNTEAFF.